The 27 T cell receptor beta chains below all came from one sample that was sequenced in a study of tissue T cells after allogeneic stem cell transplantation. Data came from immunoSEQ multiplex PCR; TCRdb stores just in-frame clones and leaves some out. This table has 710 or so clones, under 85% appearing once. Sequencing was performed on mid-colon tissue, taken at autopsy. These receptor sequences come from a female patient aged 18 to 49 with steroid-refractory graft-versus-host disease after an allogeneic stem cell transplant. The graft donor may have given rise to some T cells.

The rearrangement uses TRBV6-6 and TRBJ2-5; 8 nucleotides agree with TRBD2. This CDR3 has 15 residues. Germline-derived CDR1 and CDR2 are MNHNY and SVGAGI (reference sequence). V lost 6 bases, J lost 1 base, and 7 bases stayed unmatched. In DNA form, the CDR3 reads TGTGCCAGCAGGTCGGGACTAGTGATCCAAGAGACCCAGTACTTC. It codes for CASRSGLVIQETQYF.

This sequence joins TRBV18 and TRBJ2-1, with 8 bases aligning to TRBD1. This CDR3 spans 15 amino acids. Germline values: CDR1 KGHSH, CDR2 LQKENI. V shed 4 bases, J shed 0 bases, and the junction held 2 bases outside the gene matches. The CDR3 coding sequence is TGTGCCAGCTCACGACAGGGGAGCTCCTACAATGAGCAGTTCTTC. It yields the protein CASSRQGSSYNEQFF.

The chain couples TRBV5-1 to TRBJ2-3, with D possibly being TRBD2 (6 bases). The CDR3 loop spans 13 amino acids. With 3 bases removed from V and 7 bases from J, the gap between germline ends came to 12 bases. Looked up from germline, CDR1 is SGHRS and CDR2 is YFSETQ. The CDR3 is CASSSPGLYTQYF. The CDR3, as DNA: TGCGCCAGCAGCTCTCCGGGACTCTATACGCAGTATTTT.

The chain has TRBV7-6 and TRBJ2-5, with a possible D match to TRBD1 (6 bases). The V gene lost 5 bases and the J gene lost 11 bases, with 12 bases spanning the gap. The CDR3 spans 11 residues. The germline V gene encodes CDR1 SGHVS and CDR2 FNYEAQ. This chain's CDR3 is CASSPRTAQYF. The CDR3 bases are TGTGCCAGCAGCCCCAGGACAGCGCAGTACTTC.

The chain carries TRBV27 and TRBJ2-1; unclear D gene. This CDR3 is built from 14 residues. With 3 bases removed from V and 8 bases from J, the gap between germline ends came to 14 bases. Germline CDR1 is MNHEY and CDR2 is SMNVEV (reference sequence). The CDR3 spells CASSFGPFLDEQFF. CDR3 DNA: TGTGCCAGCAGTTTCGGACCCTTTTTGGATGAGCAGTTCTTC.

This clone was counted a single time. The genes are TRBV5-6 and TRBJ1-5; D uncertain. The CDR3 is made up of 14 amino acids. Looked up from germline, CDR1 is SGHDT and CDR2 is YYEEEE. The V and J ends lost 3 bases and 0 bases respectively, with 7 bases between them. In nucleotides, the CDR3 is TGTGCCAGCAGCTGGGGTTTTAGCAATCAGCCCCAGCATTTT. Translating gives CASSWGFSNQPQHF.

The rearrangement uses TRBV10-2 and TRBJ2-2, with D unresolved. The CDR3 contains 13 residues. CDR1 WSHSY and CDR2 SAAADI come from the germline V gene. The ends were cut back, 4 bases at V and 1 base at J, with 4 bases in the middle. The CDR3 region is CASSGMNTGELFF. The CDR3 region has the DNA TGCGCCAGCAGTGGCATGAACACCGGGGAGCTGTTTTTT.

The table lists this clone with a few counts. The chain carries TRBV6-5 and TRBJ2-2; D not resolved. The length of the CDR3 is 11 residues. CDR1 MNHEY and CDR2 SVGAGI come from the germline V gene. With 7 bases removed from V and 4 bases from J, the gap between germline ends came to 4 bases. The CDR3 reads CASTGTGELFF. CDR3 DNA: TGTGCCAGCACGGGCACCGGGGAGCTGTTTTTT.

The chain recombines TRBV30 with TRBJ2-3; 9 bases map to TRBD2. The CDR3 has 14 amino acids. Germline CDR1 reads GTSNPN; CDR2 reads SVGIG (reference sequence). The junction had 5 bases not matched to a gene; V was cut back by 5 bases and J by 2 bases. This chain's CDR3 is CAWDLAGNTDTQYF. CDR3 sequence (DNA): TGTGCCTGGGATCTAGCGGGAAACACAGATACGCAGTATTTT.

V gene TRBV19 combines with J gene TRBJ1-2, with D unclear. The V end was cut by 0 bases, the J end by 5 bases, with 13 bases between. This CDR3 is 15 amino acids long. Germline V gene data show CDR1 as LNHDA and CDR2 as SQIVND (reference sequence). CDR3 sequence reads: CASSIDGRSRYGYTF. Here the CDR3 DNA reads TGTGCCAGTAGTATAGATGGCAGGTCCCGGTATGGCTACACCTTC.

This chain uses TRBV5-1 with TRBJ2-5; D is perhaps TRBD1 (6 bases). V was clipped by 3 bases and J by 5 bases, with 14 bases between them. The CDR3 is 14 amino acids. Germline CDR1 and CDR2: SGHRS and YFSETQ. CDR3 region: CASSSGVRGETQYF. The CDR3, as DNA: TGCGCCAGCAGCTCTGGGGTTAGGGGGGAGACCCAGTACTTC.

CDR3 loop: CATSRVETGGDEQYF. DNA of the CDR3: TGTGCCACCAGCAGAGTGGAGACAGGGGGCGACGAGCAGTACTTC. The chain has TRBV15 and TRBJ2-7, with 10 bases that match TRBD1. This CDR3 region has 15 residues. The V gene's germline CDR1 is LNHNV and CDR2 YYDKDF (reference sequence). Trimming took 1 base from V and 5 from J; bases not matched to a gene: 5.

The V gene is TRBV5-8, the J gene TRBJ2-1; a weak D match, TRBD2 (5 bases). This CDR3 region has 14 residues. Trimming took off 0 bases at V and 4 bases at J, with 8 bases between the two ends. Germline loops: CDR1 SGHTS, CDR2 YDEGEE. The CDR3 DNA sequence: TGTGCCAGCAGCTTGGTCCAGCGGTACAATGAGCAGTTCTTC. Amino acid sequence: CASSLVQRYNEQFF.

The chain employs TRBV10-3 and TRBJ2-5; no firm D call. The CDR3 is 18 residues long. V was clipped by 2 bases and J by 2 bases, with 21 bases between them. The germline V gene encodes CDR1 ENHRY and CDR2 SYGVKD. This CDR3 is CAISEGVPAISRQETQYF. In nucleotides, the CDR3 is TGTGCCATCAGTGAGGGGGTCCCGGCCATTAGCCGACAAGAGACCCAGTACTTC.

The V call is TRBV27, the J call TRBJ2-7; no clear D. The CDR3 spans 13 residues. CDR1 and CDR2 (germline): MNHEY, SMNVEV (reference sequence). Trimming shortened V by 3 bases and J by 3 bases, and 9 bases separated the two germline ends. As DNA, the CDR3 is TGTGCCAGCAGTTTTCGCCCCCTCTACGAGCAGTACTTC. As protein: CASSFRPLYEQYF.

The rearrangement uses TRBV7-8 and TRBJ2-1; D gene ambiguous. The length of the CDR3 is 13 residues. Germline V lookup: CDR1 SGHVS, CDR2 FQNEAQ. V shed 5 bases and J shed 3 bases, with 8 bases lying between them. The CDR3 DNA follows: TGTGCCAGCAGCCTCCATAACTACAATGAGCAGTTCTTC. Translation: CASSLHNYNEQFF.

Judged by abundance, this clone is large. The gene calls are TRBV2 and TRBJ2-7, with D perhaps matching TRBD2 (6 bases). Between the trimmed V and J ends, which lost 7 bases and 0 bases, there was a span of 16 bases. The CDR3 totals 15 residues. Germline V gives CDR1 SNHLY, CDR2 FYNNEI. For the CDR3, the DNA is TGTGCCAGCAAGGGACTCCCGTTTCCCTCCTACGAGCAGTACTTC. Its translation is CASKGLPFPSYEQYF. Supplemented by reference TRBV2 and TRBJ2-7, the full variable domain reads EPEVTQTPSHQVTQMGQEVILRCVPISNHLYFYWYRQILGQKVEFLVSFYNNEISEKSEIFDDQFSVERPDGSNFTLKIRSTKLEDSAMYFCASKGLPFPSYEQYFGPGTRLTVT.

The gene calls are TRBV13 and TRBJ1-6; D is unclear. Trimming removed 6 bases at V and 2 bases at J, with 11 bases between. Germline CDR1 PRHDT, CDR2 FYEKMQ (reference sequence). CDR3 length: 15 amino acids. The CDR3 nucleotides are TGTGCCAGCAGACCAGCTGGACCCTATAATTCACCCCTCCACTTT. This translates into CASRPAGPYNSPLHF. Based on the CDR3 plus reference TRBV13 and TRBJ1-6, the full variable domain is AAGVIQSPRHLIKEKRETATLKCYPIPRHDTVYWYQQGPGQDPQFLISFYEKMQSDKGSIPDRFSAQQFSDYHSELNMSSLELGDSALYFCASRPAGPYNSPLHFGNGTRLTVT.

This clone is hyperexpanded (1% or more) by share. The chain links TRBV5-1 to TRBJ1-4; D is undetermined. The CDR3 covers 14 residues. Trimming stripped 2 bases from V and 5 bases from J, with 10 bases between. From germline, CDR1 is SGHRS and CDR2 YFSETQ. The CDR3 spells CASSLQSLNEKLFF. CDR3 sequence (DNA): TGCGCCAGCAGCTTACAGAGCCTCAATGAAAAACTGTTTTTT.

The chain's CDR3 is CASSLTSYEQYF. Here the CDR3 DNA reads TGTGCCAGCAGCCTGACTAGTTACGAGCAGTACTTC. This chain uses TRBV5-4 with TRBJ2-7; D perhaps matches TRBD2 (6 bases). CDR1 is SGHNT, CDR2 YYREEE, per germline (reference sequence). V lost 4 bases, J lost 4 bases, and 9 bases lay in between. CDR3 length: 12 amino acids.

For this clone: The junction does not match germline at one end; this may be a read error. J is TRBJ2-2 and V is TRBV7-7; maybe TRBD1 (5 bases). CDR1 is SSHAT and CDR2 is FNYEAQ in the germline V gene (reference sequence). The CDR3 is made up of 15 amino acids. The CDR3 sequence: CASSSSQGSTGELFF. In DNA form, the CDR3 reads TGTGCTAGCAGCTCCTCCCAGGGATCCACCGGGGAGCTGTTTTTT.

CDR3 DNA: TGCGCCAGCAGCCACGGAGGACTAGCGGGGGCCTACGAGCAGTACTTC. It encodes CASSHGGLAGAYEQYF. The chain couples TRBV4-1 to TRBJ2-7, with 13 bases that match TRBD2. The CDR3 consists of 16 residues. Germline loops: CDR1 MGHRA, CDR2 YSYEKL. V lost 3 bases to trimming and J lost 2 bases; unmatched junction nucleotides: 4.

This chain connects TRBV29-1 to TRBJ1-1; tentative D call: TRBD1 (5 bases). Looked up from germline, CDR1 is SQVTM and CDR2 is ANQGSEA. V was cut by 4 bases and J by 7 bases, with 16 bases left in between. CDR3 length: 13 amino acids. CDR3: CSVVRVRDYEAFF. In DNA, the CDR3 is TGCAGCGTTGTCCGAGTCAGGGACTATGAAGCTTTCTTT.

The CDR3 nucleotides read TGTGCCAGTAGAGCGACTAGCGGGAGACCCTACGAGCAGTACTTC. It yields the protein CASRATSGRPYEQYF. The genes are TRBV19 and TRBJ2-7, with 12 bases matching TRBD2. Germline V lookup: CDR1 LNHDA, CDR2 SQIVND (reference sequence). The CDR3 totals 15 residues. Trimming at V came to 6 bases and at J to 2 bases, leaving 5 bases not matched to a gene.

The V gene is TRBV27, the J gene TRBJ2-2; no clear D. V gave up 3 bases and J gave up 1 base, with 12 bases separating them. There are 16 residues in the CDR3. Germline V gives CDR1 MNHEY, CDR2 SMNVEV (reference sequence). The CDR3 nucleotides read TGTGCCAGCAGTTTTGCGGTTTACTTGAACACCGGGGAGCTGTTTTTT. Translated, it gives CASSFAVYLNTGELFF.

The count of this clone is one. The rearrangement joins TRBV28 to TRBJ2-7; D may correspond to TRBD1 or TRBD2 (5 bases each). Germline V gene data show CDR1 as MDHEN and CDR2 as SYDVKM. V lost 5 bases and J lost 11, with 13 bases in between. The CDR3 is made up of 11 amino acids. The CDR3 DNA reads TGTGCCAGCAGTCCCGGGGCCGGGGAGTACTTC. This sequence encodes CASSPGAGEYF.

In its sample, this clone ranks as hyperexpanded. V gene TRBV11-1 combines with J gene TRBJ2-3; D remains ambiguous. Germline CDR1 reads SGHAT; CDR2 reads FQDESV (reference sequence). Trimming cost V 5 bases and J 6 bases, with 6 bases left between them. The CDR3 is 11 amino acids. CDR3 sequence: CASSPTDTQYF. The CDR3 DNA reads TGTGCCAGCAGCCCCACGGATACGCAGTATTTT. Looking up the rest from reference TRBV11-1 and TRBJ2-3 gives the full variable domain: EAEVAQSPRYKITEKSQAVAFWCDPISGHATLYWYRQILGQGPELLVQFQDESVVDDSQLPKDRFSAERLKGVDSTLKIQPAELGDSAMYLCASSPTDTQYFGPGTRLTVL.